This entry is about one T cell receptor (beta chain). The sample comes from a study of monozygotic twins with inflammatory bowel disease. CDR3 size: 13 residues. Germline CDR1 is SNHLY and CDR2 is FYNNEI. TCR libraries each used approximately 4,000 ng of total RNA. Addition of UMIs with a 6-nucleotide sample barcode was achieved by template switching. TCRdb reworked the 5' RACE reads into one entry per CDR3 protein, no DNA. The sample holds about 160,000 distinct CDR3 sequences. The V and J genes are TRBV2 and TRBJ1-5. The source material was blood. This clonotype was obtained from a human donor with ulcerative colitis or Crohn's disease, or a healthy co-twin of an affected twin (not recorded which). CDR3 amino acids: CASISGLNQPQHF.